Detailed here is one T cell receptor beta chain. The record originates from a study of T-cell reconstitution after alpha-beta-depleted transplantation in children. CDR3 length: 20 residues. CDR1 is KGHSH, CDR2 LQKENI, per germline. V lost 0 bases, J lost 0 bases, and 24 bases lay in between. As it was prepared, the TCRbeta library received unique molecular identifiers. MiXCR, run by TCRdb on the PCR reads, gives a single entry per CDR3 protein. The table includes around 500,000 distinct CDR3 sequences, about an eighth detected once. The chain employs TRBV18 and TRBJ2-7; possibly TRBD1 for D (9 bases). Source: PBMCs from the stem cell graft donor, taken from the stem cell graft. The source of this sequence is a human donor who donated a stem cell graft to a child with combined immunodeficiency. The CDR3 reads CASSPPRGQGTSLPSYEQYF. Here the CDR3 DNA reads TGTGCCAGCTCACCACCCAGAGGACAGGGGACTAGTTTGCCCTCCTACGAGCAGTACTTC.